The clone carrying this TCR beta chain was recorded at least ten times. Its antigen is still unknown. This sample stems from a study of neurological immune-mediated disorders. 5'RACE with 10-nucleotide random UMIs produced the cDNA. Each CDR3 protein gets one entry after TCRdb re-called the 5' RACE reads with MiXCR. The table shows around 69,000 distinct CDR3 sequences, with roughly 4.3% occurring only once. Study-wide points: The greatest TCR clonal expansion appeared in HTLV-1-associated myelopathy and the smallest, falling below healthy controls, in multiple sclerosis. Among expanded clones, no CDR3 amino acid sequences were shared across subjects, a pattern suggesting private repertoires in all groups. The multiple sclerosis repertoire cluster had no clinical or MRI correlate.

Germline lookup yields CDR1 SGHRS and CDR2 YFSETQ. The CDR3 spans 15 residues. Trimming took 2 bases from V and 4 from J, leaving 12 bases between them. The TCR comes from a man in his thirties or forties with multiple sclerosis. The chain joins TRBV5-1 to TRBJ2-2; the D is unclear. The specimen was PBMCs. CDR3 sequence: CASSFSSPTTGELFF. The DNA for the CDR3 is TGCGCCAGCAGCTTTTCCAGCCCGACCACCGGGGAGCTGTTTTTT. The variable domain in full, with the rest retrieved from reference TRBV5-1 and TRBJ2-2, is KAGVTQTPRYLIKTRGQQVTLSCSPISGHRSVSWYQQTPGQGLQFLFEYFSETQRNKGNFPGRFSGRQFSNSRSEMNVSTLELGDSALYLCASSFSSPTTGELFFGEGSRLTVL.